The rows below give T cell receptor beta chains drawn from one sample of a study of blood T cell repertoires in COVID-19. Using immunoSEQ multiplex PCR, the repertoire was profiled, and TCRdb retains in-frame clones only, with some absent. The repertoire holds roughly 120,000 clones, with around 86% as singletons. Sequencing was done on a sample of peripheral blood. The receptors were sampled from a man of 80 years or more with acute or convalescent COVID-19. Both conserved end residues are part of each CDR3. The D gene is left open where the match is weak. The size field is filled for only some rows; it gives once, few, many or a size class.

D: .
J: TRBJ1-1
size: once
V: TRBV7-2
DNA: TGTGCCAGCAGCGTACGCGGGGGCACCACTGAAGCTTTCTTT
CDR3: CASSVRGGTTEAFF

D: TRBD1
J: TRBJ2-7
size: .
V: TRBV5-1
DNA: TGCGCCAGCAGCGCCGGGACAGGGAGGCACGAGCAGTACTTC
CDR3: CASSAGTGRHEQYF

D: .
J: TRBJ2-1
size: .
V: TRBV7-8
DNA: TGTGCCAGCAGCACGGGAGCCTACAATGAGCAGTTCTTC
CDR3: CASSTGAYNEQFF

D: .
J: TRBJ1-4
size: .
V: TRBV7-9
DNA: TGTGCCAGCAGCCCGACAGAGACCCAAGGGGAAAAACTGTTTTTT
CDR3: CASSPTETQGEKLFF

D: .
J: TRBJ1-4
size: .
V: TRBV14
DNA: TGTGCCAGCAGCCAAGCCCTACGTGAAAAACTGTTTTTT
CDR3: CASSQALREKLFF

D: .
J: TRBJ1-1
size: .
V: TRBV5-3
DNA: TGTGCCAGAAGCGGAGGGCCTGGGGAGAAAGATTTCTTT
CDR3: CARSGGPGEKDFF

D: TRBD1
J: TRBJ1-4
size: few
V: TRBV5-1
DNA: TGCGCCAGCAGCGTGCAGGGGGCGCAATCTAATGAAAAACTGTTTTTT
CDR3: CASSVQGAQSNEKLFF

D: .
J: TRBJ2-5
size: few
V: TRBV6-1
DNA: TGTGCCAGCAGTGATCCGGGACAAGGGACCCAGTACTTC
CDR3: CASSDPGQGTQYF

D: .
J: TRBJ1-3
size: .
V: TRBV18
DNA: TGTGCCAGCTCAACGGGGAGTGCTGGAAACACCATATATTTT
CDR3: CASSTGSAGNTIYF

D: TRBD2
J: TRBJ2-2
size: .
V: TRBV9
DNA: TGTGCCAGCAGCGTCACTAGCGGCACCGGGGAGCTGTTTTTT
CDR3: CASSVTSGTGELFF

D: TRBD2
J: TRBJ2-2
size: .
V: TRBV7-3
DNA: TGTGCCAGCAGCTTACCGACTAGCGGGAGGTTTGACACCGGGGAGCTGTTTTTT
CDR3: CASSLPTSGRFDTGELFF

D: TRBD1
J: TRBJ2-7
size: .
V: TRBV19
DNA: TGTGCCAGTAGTTTCGCCTGGGACAGGGGCTACGAGCAGTACTTC
CDR3: CASSFAWDRGYEQYF

D: TRBD1
J: TRBJ1-1
size: .
V: TRBV6-5
DNA: TGTGCCAGCACCTCCGGGACAGCGAACACTGAAGCTTTCTTT
CDR3: CASTSGTANTEAFF

D: .
J: TRBJ2-7
size: once
V: TRBV11-2
DNA: TGTGCCAGCAGGCGCCACGGGGGTAACTCCTACGAGCAGTACTTC
CDR3: CASRRHGGNSYEQYF

D: TRBD1
J: TRBJ2-1
size: .
V: TRBV7-7
DNA: TGTGCCAGCAGCTTAGGCCAGGGGGCCTACAATGAGCAGTTCTTC
CDR3: CASSLGQGAYNEQFF

D: .
J: TRBJ2-2
size: .
V: TRBV27
DNA: TGTGCCAGCAGTTTATCGTGGCACGGGTTCGCCGGGGAGCTGTTTTTT
CDR3: CASSLSWHGFAGELFF

D: TRBD1
J: TRBJ1-2
size: .
V: TRBV29-1
DNA: TGCAGCGCCATGACAGGGGTCCCTACTGGCTACACCTTC
CDR3: CSAMTGVPTGYTF

D: .
J: TRBJ2-7
size: .
V: TRBV11-3
DNA: TGTGCCAGCAGCTTGGGGGGGCGCGGCGAGCAGTACTTC
CDR3: CASSLGGRGEQYF

D: TRBD1
J: TRBJ1-3
size: .
V: TRBV9
DNA: TGTGCCAGCAGCGTGTCGACAGGGGATGGAAACACCATATATTTT
CDR3: CASSVSTGDGNTIYF

D: TRBD1
J: TRBJ2-7
size: .
V: TRBV5-1
DNA: TGCGCCAGCAGCTCGAGAGGACAGGCCCGCTACGAGCAGTACTTC
CDR3: CASSSRGQARYEQYF

D: TRBD1
J: TRBJ1-2
size: .
V: TRBV7-9
DNA: TGTGCCAGCTCCCCCCCCGAAAACAGGGGATTGAACTTC
CDR3: CASSPPENRGLNF

D: .
J: TRBJ2-3
size: once
V: TRBV10-3
DNA: TGTGCCATCAGTGAGTCCGCGGATACGCAGTATTTT
CDR3: CAISESADTQYF

D: TRBD1
J: TRBJ2-2
size: few
V: TRBV7-3
DNA: TGTGCCAGCAGCCACTCTCCGGGACAGGCGAACACCGGGGAGCTGTTTTTT
CDR3: CASSHSPGQANTGELFF

D: .
J: TRBJ1-2
size: few
V: TRBV7-2
DNA: TGTGCCAGCAGCTCGGACAGCAACTATGGCTACACCTTC
CDR3: CASSSDSNYGYTF

D: TRBD1
J: TRBJ1-2
size: .
V: TRBV3-1/TRBV3-2
DNA: TGTGCCAGCAGCCAAAGGGGACAGGGTGATGGCTACACCTTC
CDR3: CASSQRGQGDGYTF

D: TRBD1
J: TRBJ2-7
size: .
V: TRBV5-6
DNA: TGTGCCAGCAGGGCAACCGGGACAGGGACGCAGCAGTACTTC
CDR3: CASRATGTGTQQYF

D: .
J: TRBJ1-1
size: .
V: TRBV6-5
DNA: TGTGCCAGCAGCACACTGGGGGGGAACACTGAAGCTTTCTTT
CDR3: CASSTLGGNTEAFF

D: TRBD1
J: TRBJ2-7
size: .
V: TRBV11-2
DNA: TGTGCCAGCAGCTCACAGGGGGTCTACGAGCAGTACTTC
CDR3: CASSSQGVYEQYF

D: .
J: TRBJ2-1
size: .
V: TRBV5-4
DNA: TGTGCCAGCAGCTCTAGCGCTTACAATGAGCAGTTCTTC
CDR3: CASSSSAYNEQFF

D: TRBD1
J: TRBJ2-7
size: .
V: TRBV3-1/TRBV3-2
DNA: TGTGCCAGCAGCCAAGCGATGGACAGGGGGCGCGACGAGCAGTACTTC
CDR3: CASSQAMDRGRDEQYF

D: .
J: TRBJ1-1
size: .
V: TRBV29-1
DNA: TGCAGCGTCCGAGCGGGAGTGGGCACTGAAGCTTTCTTT
CDR3: CSVRAGVGTEAFF

D: .
J: TRBJ2-7
size: .
V: TRBV21-1
DNA: TGTGCCAGCAGCAAAGTCATTGTTCTCGTTTTGGACAGAACCTACGAGCAGTACTTC
CDR3: CASSKVIVLVLDRTYEQYF

D: TRBD1
J: TRBJ1-2
size: .
V: TRBV27
DNA: TGTGCCAGCAGTTTAGACAGGGAAACTAACTATGGCTACACCTTC
CDR3: CASSLDRETNYGYTF

D: TRBD2
J: TRBJ2-5
size: .
V: TRBV18
DNA: TGTGCCAGCTCCCGAGCTAGCGGGAAAGAGACCCAGTACTTC
CDR3: CASSRASGKETQYF

D: .
J: TRBJ1-1
size: .
V: TRBV3-1/TRBV3-2
DNA: TGTGCCAGCAGCCAAAGGGAGACGAACACTGAAGCTTTCTTT
CDR3: CASSQRETNTEAFF

D: TRBD2
J: TRBJ2-1
size: .
V: TRBV5-1
DNA: TGCGCCAGCAGCTTAATGACGGGGGGGTTCAATGAGCAGTTCTTC
CDR3: CASSLMTGGFNEQFF

D: TRBD1
J: TRBJ1-4
size: .
V: TRBV5-6
DNA: TGTGCCAGCAGCCCGCGGACAGGGACGAATGAAAAACTGTTTTTT
CDR3: CASSPRTGTNEKLFF

D: TRBD2
J: TRBJ2-7
size: .
V: TRBV7-2
DNA: TGTGCCAGCAGCTTAGCCGCCCTCAGCGGGGGGGCCTACGAGCAGTACTTC
CDR3: CASSLAALSGGAYEQYF

D: TRBD2
J: TRBJ2-3
size: .
V: TRBV14
DNA: TGTGCCAGCAGCCAACCGGGGGGGAACACAGATACGCAGTATTTT
CDR3: CASSQPGGNTDTQYF